The 7 T cell receptor beta chains listed next were all sequenced from one sample in a study of cytotoxic CD8 clonotypes in ibrutinib-treated CLL. Assay used: immunoSEQ multiplex PCR; TCRdb lists only in-frame clones, some missing. This sample yields about 21,000 clones, of which approximately 69% are seen a single time; about 26% belongs to the top ten. Sequencing was performed on PBMCs, taken before ibrutinib treatment. The receptors shown here come from a human donor with chronic lymphocytic leukemia.

V is TRBV11-2 and J is TRBJ2-5, with TRBD1 matching over 9 bases. This CDR3 is built from 14 residues. J gave up 3 bases and V 5 bases, and 4 bases lay outside the gene matches. In germline, CDR1 is SGHAT, CDR2 FQNNGV. The CDR3 protein is CASSLGQGKETQYF. CDR3 nucleotide sequence: TGTGCCAGCAGCCTGGGACAGGGCAAAGAGACCCAGTACTTC.

This sequence joins TRBV5-4 and TRBJ2-2; D not resolved. This CDR3 spans 13 amino acids. Between the trimmed V and J ends, which lost 2 bases and 6 bases, there was a span of 8 bases. Germline-derived CDR1 and CDR2 are SGHNT and YYREEE (reference sequence). The CDR3 protein is CASSLLFAGELFF. CDR3 DNA: TGTGCCAGCAGCTTACTATTCGCCGGGGAGCTGTTTTTT.

This chain connects TRBV6-5 to TRBJ2-7, with no clear D. Trimming took off 6 bases at V and 5 bases at J, with 17 bases between the two ends. The CDR3 contains 14 residues. Germline-derived CDR1 and CDR2 are MNHEY and SVGAGI. The CDR3: CASSPTPRQNEQYF. DNA for the CDR3: TGTGCCAGCAGCCCCACGCCCCGGCAGAACGAGCAGTACTTC.

This chain links TRBV6-5 with TRBJ2-7; 7 bases fit TRBD2. Germline assignment: CDR1 MNHEY and CDR2 SVGAGI. This CDR3 has 13 residues. Trimming at V came to 6 bases and at J to 6 bases, leaving 8 bases not matched to a gene. DNA of the CDR3: TGTGCCAGCAGCCTACTAGCGAAGGGCGAGCAGTACTTC. Translating gives CASSLLAKGEQYF.

This clone was counted between two and nine times. This rearrangement joins TRBV30 to TRBJ1-5; D remains unclear. Germline CDR1 and CDR2: GTSNPN and SVGIG (reference sequence). The V end lost 0 bases, the J end lost 6 bases, and 12 bases lay between the germline ends. The CDR3 is 14 residues long. The CDR3 loop is CAWSVLTAGQPQHF. The CDR3 bases are TGTGCCTGGAGTGTACTCACAGCTGGTCAGCCCCAGCATTTT.

The chain combines TRBV7-2 with TRBJ1-1; 8 bases map to TRBD1. After removal of 4 bases from V and 8 bases from J, the junction contained 9 bases not matched to a gene. CDR1 SGHTA and CDR2 FQGNSA come from the germline V gene. There are 14 residues in the CDR3. CDR3: CASSSNWGDREAFF. The CDR3, as DNA: TGTGCCAGCAGCTCTAATTGGGGGGACAGGGAAGCTTTCTTT.

This clone is labeled as large. The chain couples TRBV11-3 to TRBJ2-7; 8 bases fit TRBD2. Germline-derived CDR1 and CDR2 are SGHNT and YENEEA. The CDR3 has 15 amino acids. Trimming cost V 5 bases and J 4 bases; bases outside gene matches: 10. CDR3 sequence: CASSRGGSSSYEQYF. In nucleotides, the CDR3 is TGTGCCAGCAGCCGGGGGGGATCCAGTTCTTACGAGCAGTACTTC. Full variable domain (missing parts from reference TRBV11-3 and TRBJ2-7): EAGVVQSPRYKIIEKKQPVAFWCNPISGHNTLYWYLQNLGQGPELLIRYENEEAVDDSQLPKDRFSAERLKGVDSTLKIQPAELGDSAVYLCASSRGGSSSYEQYFGPGTRLTVT.